The T cell receptor (beta chain) under discussion was sequenced for a study of T-cell reconstitution after alpha-beta-depleted transplantation in children. This clonotype has only a few counts. Unique molecular identifiers tagged the TCRbeta library. TCRdb re-derived calls from the PCR reads in MiXCR, one entry per CDR3 protein. The sample carries about 870,000 distinct CDR3 sequences, 15% to 20% recorded once. The receptor comes from a male patient younger than 18 who had a stem cell transplant for acute lymphoblastic leukemia, so the T cells may come from the graft donor. The material was PBMCs, mostly from graft donor cells, obtained 360 days after TCRalphabeta/CD19-depleted stem cell transplant.

The CDR3 reads CASSPPGSDYSYEQYF. The CDR3 DNA is TGTGCCAGCAGTCCCCCCGGGAGTGACTACTCCTACGAGCAGTACTTC. V usage is TRBV12-3 or TRBV12-4 and J usage is TRBJ2-7; perhaps TRBD2 as D (6 bases). The CDR3 loop spans 16 amino acids. With 5 bases removed from V and 0 bases from J, the gap between germline ends came to 17 bases.